This TCR beta chain came from a study of cytomegalovirus exposure and HLA in healthy donors. The V gene's germline CDR1 is SEHNR and CDR2 FQNEAQ (reference sequence). The CDR3 covers 15 residues. The PCR was carried out with 60 Vbeta primers and 13 Jbeta primers. Clones were sequenced by immunoSEQ multiplex PCR, and TCRdb holds only the in-frame ones, with some missing. The repertoire holds 150,000 to 250,000 clones, with about four fifths as singletons. As concerns this clone: A junction boundary mismatches the germline segment, possibly from a read error.

Sequenced: PBMCs. J is TRBJ1-6 and V is TRBV7-9; tentatively, D is TRBD1 (5 bases). This receptor was taken from a boy aged 2 to 10 in good health and CMV-seronegative. The CDR3 is CSSSHGRDLNSPLHF. Written as DNA, the CDR3 is TGTTCCAGCAGCCACGGCAGGGATCTCAATTCACCCCTCCACTTT. The full variable domain, its missing parts supplied by reference TRBV7-9 and TRBJ1-6, is DTGVSQNPRHKITKRGQNVTFRCDPISEHNRLYWYRQTLGQGPEFLTYFQNEAQLEKSRLLSDRFSAERPKGSFSTLEIQRTEQGDSAMYLCSSSHGRDLNSPLHFGNGTRLTVT.